This T cell receptor beta chain was sequenced for a study of cytomegalovirus exposure and HLA in healthy donors. Study conclusions and caveats: Within an earlier analysis, most TCR beta V segments proved productive either about 90% or about 30% of the time. Many donors carried some public TCRs, although rarity characterized most TCR sequences. A later analysis reportedly found that, within productive TCRs, an Asian-associated ancestry cluster had fewer N-insertions than the mean observed across the approximately 660 donors.

A remark on this clone: As yet, its antigen is unknown.

Primers: 60 Vbeta forward and 13 Jbeta reverse. Sequencing was performed with immunoSEQ multiplex PCR; in TCRdb, only in-frame clones are kept and a portion is missing. The data show roughly 150,000 clones, over 75% seen once. The source is a young man in good health and CMV-seropositive. The sequencing input was PBMCs.

The CDR3 reads CASSYGRGRVNTEAFF. The CDR3, as DNA: TGTGCCAGCAGTTACGGTAGGGGCCGGGTGAACACTGAAGCTTTCTTT. V is TRBV6-5 and J is TRBJ1-1; D is possibly TRBD1 (5 bases). The V end lost 2 bases, the J end lost 0 bases, and 13 bases lay between the germline ends. The germline V gene has CDR1 MNHEY and CDR2 SVGAGI. The CDR3 is 16 residues long.